The 21 T cell receptor beta chains presented below share a single source sample, sequenced in a study of T cell responses to AZD1222 COVID-19 vaccine. Clones were read by immunoSEQ multiplex PCR, and TCRdb kept only the in-frame ones, dropping some. The repertoire includes about 150,000 clones, about 92% of them detected once, and approximately 3.4% sits in the top ten. The sequenced sample was peripheral blood, obtained 28 days after the second AZD1222 dose. The receptors stem from an adult who received the AZD1222 COVID-19 vaccine.

The chain recombines TRBV19 with TRBJ1-6; D gene uncertain. The CDR3 extends over 16 amino acids. From germline, CDR1 is LNHDA and CDR2 SQIVND (reference sequence). Trimming cost V 4 bases and J 6 bases, with 16 bases left between them. The DNA for the CDR3 is TGTGCCAGTAGTAGCAGGACGGGAGGGAGTAATTCACCCCTCCACTTT. Protein sequence: CASSSRTGGSNSPLHF.

The chain joins TRBV15 to TRBJ2-7, with D unclear. Trimming removed 6 bases at V and 3 bases at J, with 15 bases between. Germline CDR1 reads LNHNV; CDR2 reads YYDKDF (reference sequence). This CDR3 region has 14 residues. This CDR3 is CATSEATRNYEQYF. In nucleotides, the CDR3 is TGTGCCACCAGTGAAGCGACTCGTAACTACGAGCAGTACTTC.

In its sample, this clone was seen once. This chain joins TRBV19 and TRBJ1-3; TRBD1 matches 7 bases. CDR1 is LNHDA and CDR2 is SQIVND in the germline V gene (reference sequence). The CDR3 has 14 residues. V gave up 11 bases and J gave up 2 bases; unmatched junction bases: 9. Written as DNA, the CDR3 is TGTGCCCCCCGACAGGGAGCACCTGGAAACACCATATATTTT. This sequence encodes CAPRQGAPGNTIYF.

The V gene is TRBV30, the J gene TRBJ1-5, with D uncertain. The V gene's germline CDR1 is GTSNPN and CDR2 SVGIG (reference sequence). Trimming stripped 0 bases from V and 3 bases from J, with 9 bases between. The CDR3 covers 14 residues. CDR3 bases: TGTGCCTGGAGTGTACAGACTAACAATCAGCCCCAGCATTTT. As protein: CAWSVQTNNQPQHF.

V gene TRBV28 combines with J gene TRBJ1-5; tentatively, D is TRBD1 (6 bases). Trimming removed 5 bases at V and 2 bases at J, with 10 bases between. Germline-derived CDR1 and CDR2 are MDHEN and SYDVKM. The length of the CDR3 is 14 residues. CDR3: CASSTDRRNQPQHF. The CDR3 DNA reads as TGTGCCAGCAGTACGGACAGACGCAATCAGCCCCAGCATTTT.

V is TRBV7-8 and J is TRBJ2-6; no firm D call. CDR1 is SGHVS and CDR2 is FQNEAQ in the germline V gene. This CDR3 is 16 amino acids long. The ends were cut back, 2 bases at V and 0 bases at J, with 8 bases in the middle. The chain's CDR3 is CASSLLLLSGANVLTF. The DNA of the CDR3 is TGTGCCAGCAGCTTACTCCTGCTCTCTGGGGCCAACGTCCTGACTTTC.

This chain links TRBV7-2 with TRBJ1-5; TRBD1 aligns across 7 bases. V lost 0 bases and J lost 7; bases outside the gene matches: 0. Germline CDR1 SGHTA, CDR2 FQGNSA. The CDR3 consists of 13 residues. CDR3 bases: TGTGCCAGCAGCTTAGCGGGACAGCAGCCCCAGCATTTT. Translating it yields CASSLAGQQPQHF.

The genes are TRBV5-1 and TRBJ1-1; perhaps TRBD1 as D (5 bases). Trimming shortened V by 2 bases and J by 6 bases, and 11 bases separated the two germline ends. The CDR3 consists of 13 residues. CDR1 SGHRS and CDR2 YFSETQ come from the germline V gene. CDR3 region: CASSFEGSPEAFF. In nucleotides, the CDR3 is TGCGCCAGCAGCTTTGAGGGGAGCCCTGAAGCTTTCTTT. The full variable domain, rest sourced from reference TRBV5-1 and TRBJ1-1, is KAGVTQTPRYLIKTRGQQVTLSCSPISGHRSVSWYQQTPGQGLQFLFEYFSETQRNKGNFPGRFSGRQFSNSRSEMNVSTLELGDSALYLCASSFEGSPEAFFGQGTRLTVV.

This chain joins TRBV24-1 and TRBJ2-5; 8 nucleotides match TRBD1. Trimming took 2 bases from V and 0 from J; bases not matched to a gene: 4. Germline CDR1 KGHDR, CDR2 SFDVKD. The CDR3 contains 16 residues. The CDR3, as DNA: TGTGCCACCAGTGATTATACAGGGGGTAACCAAGAGACCCAGTACTTC. It yields the protein CATSDYTGGNQETQYF.

V gene TRBV30 combines with J gene TRBJ2-3; D unclear. Per germline, CDR1 GTSNPN and CDR2 SVGIG (reference sequence). CDR3 length: 10 amino acids. Deletions cut 2 bases from V and 3 bases from J, with 0 bases between. The CDR3 is CAWSTDTQYF. The CDR3 coding sequence is TGTGCCTGGAGTACAGATACGCAGTATTTT.

This clone appeared a single time. The V gene is TRBV5-1, the J gene TRBJ1-2; D is ambiguous. The germline V gene encodes CDR1 SGHRS and CDR2 YFSETQ. Deletions cut 0 bases from V and 2 bases from J, with 14 bases between. This CDR3 comprises 16 residues. CDR3 amino acids: CASSLVVPPSNYGYTF. CDR3 DNA sequence: TGCGCCAGCAGCTTGGTGGTCCCACCTTCGAACTATGGCTACACCTTC. The full variable domain, completed using reference TRBV5-1 and TRBJ1-2, is KAGVTQTPRYLIKTRGQQVTLSCSPISGHRSVSWYQQTPGQGLQFLFEYFSETQRNKGNFPGRFSGRQFSNSRSEMNVSTLELGDSALYLCASSLVVPPSNYGYTFGSGTRLTVV.

The rearrangement uses TRBV30 and TRBJ1-5; no firm D call. The length of the CDR3 is 14 residues. Germline V gives CDR1 GTSNPN, CDR2 SVGIG (reference sequence). The V end lost 0 bases, the J end lost 3 bases, and 9 bases lay between the germline ends. The CDR3 nucleotides are TGTGCCTGGAGTGTAGGGTCAGTCAATCAGCCCCAGCATTTT. Amino acids: CAWSVGSVNQPQHF.

The chain carries TRBV24-1 and TRBJ2-3, with TRBD1 matching 7 bases. Germline-derived CDR1 and CDR2 are KGHDR and SFDVKD. The ends lost 4 bases at V and 5 bases at J; junction bases unmatched: 8. The CDR3 covers 15 residues. DNA for the CDR3: TGTGCCACCAGTGAAGAGACAGGGTTTGGAGATACGCAGTATTTT. This codes for CATSEETGFGDTQYF.

V is TRBV7-9 and J is TRBJ1-1; D is undetermined. The CDR3 extends over 11 amino acids. V shed 9 bases and J shed 4 bases, with 9 bases lying between them. CDR1 is SEHNR and CDR2 is FQNEAQ in the germline V gene (reference sequence). The CDR3 DNA sequence: TGTGCCAGTCAGCTGGGCACTGAAGCTTTCTTT. Its translation: CASQLGTEAFF.

The J gene is TRBJ1-2, the V gene TRBV7-3, with a weak D call TRBD1 (5 bases). The CDR3 is 14 residues long. CDR1 and CDR2 (germline): SGHTA, FQGTGA. Deletions cut 5 bases from V and 5 bases from J, with 15 bases between. The CDR3 is CASSPGDSLYGYTF. CDR3 coding DNA: TGTGCCAGCAGCCCTGGAGACAGTCTTTATGGCTACACCTTC.

The rearrangement uses TRBV19 and TRBJ2-1, with 13 bases lining up with TRBD2. Germline CDR1 LNHDA, CDR2 SQIVND (reference sequence). CDR3 length: 13 amino acids. V dropped 11 bases and J dropped 10; count of bases not matched to a gene: 8. The CDR3 DNA is TGTGCCGGGTCACTAGCGGGAGGGGGAGAGCAGTTCTTC. It specifies CAGSLAGGGEQFF.

The chain is built from TRBV2 and TRBJ1-2; 9 bases match TRBD1. The germline gives CDR1 SNHLY, CDR2 FYNNEI. V was pared by 5 bases and J by 4 bases, with 5 bases of the junction left unmatched. The CDR3 contains 14 residues. The CDR3 DNA reads as TGTGCCAGCAGTACAGGGGGCGACTTCTATGGCTACACCTTC. It yields the protein CASSTGGDFYGYTF.

The V and J genes are TRBV30 and TRBJ1-2, with 7 bases aligning to TRBD1. V gave up 0 bases and J gave up 0 bases; unmatched junction bases: 7. CDR3 length: 16 residues. The germline V gene encodes CDR1 GTSNPN and CDR2 SVGIG (reference sequence). CDR3 loop: CAWSVHSGQPNYGYTF. The CDR3 DNA is TGTGCCTGGAGTGTACACTCGGGACAGCCTAACTATGGCTACACCTTC.

This rearrangement joins TRBV6-5 to TRBJ1-1, with D possibly matching TRBD1 (5 bases). V was clipped by 4 bases and J by 2 bases, with 14 bases between them. The CDR3 length is 15 residues. Per germline, CDR1 MNHEY and CDR2 SVGAGI. CDR3 sequence (DNA): TGTGCCAGCAGTTGGGGCCAAGGATTAAACACTGAAGCTTTCTTT. Translated: CASSWGQGLNTEAFF.

The gene calls are TRBV21-1 and TRBJ1-4; TRBD1, the table's D call, was not compared with the DNA. TRBV21-1 is a pseudogene. The CDR3 extends over 15 amino acids. CDR3 amino acids: CASSKGDRVNEKLFF. CDR3 in DNA: TGTGCCAGCAGCAAAGGAGACAGGGTAAATGAAAAACTGTTTTTT.

The chain links TRBV4-3 to TRBJ2-7; 12 nucleotides match TRBD2. Germline assignment: CDR1 LGHNA and CDR2 YSLEER. V shed 8 bases and J 3 bases; nucleotides not matched to a gene: 5. This CDR3 has 14 amino acids. The CDR3 DNA reads TGCGCCAGCGGCCGACTAGCGGGAGACTACGAGCAGTACTTC. Protein product: CASGRLAGDYEQYF.